One sample yielded the 26 T cell receptor beta chains listed below, sequenced in a study of T cells in Graves' hyperthyroidism and ophthalmopathy. RNA transcripts served as the template for amplifying TCR beta CDR3 regions. HTBI primers were used for first-round RT-PCR of the TCR CDR3. Using its own MiXCR run on the multiplex PCR reads, TCRdb lists one record per CDR3 protein. Of nearly 600,000 distinct CDR3 sequences listed, 13% to 15% were seen once; the top ten hold 6.5% to 9%. The specimen was blood. The origin of the receptors is a woman in her late teens or twenties with Graves' ophthalmopathy.

This clonotype has ten or more counts. The chain has TRBV2 and TRBJ1-5; no clear D gene. Germline V gene sequence: CDR1 SNHLY, CDR2 FYNNEI. V was shortened by 6 bases and J by 0 bases, with 6 bases between the two germline ends. This CDR3 is 13 amino acids long. CDR3 coding DNA: TGTGCCAGCAGGGCTGCTAGCAATCAGCCCCAGCATTTT. This encodes CASRAASNQPQHF.

This clonotype was detected only a few times. This may be a read error, as it is one base from a much larger clone. The rearrangement joins TRBV20-1 to TRBJ2-3; 11 bases are a match to TRBD2. Trimming at V came to 8 bases and at J to 0 bases, leaving 10 bases not matched to a gene. This CDR3 comprises 16 residues. The germline V gene encodes CDR1 DFQATT and CDR2 SNEGSKA (reference sequence). As DNA, the CDR3 is TGCAGTCCCCCACGGGGGACTAGCGGTAGCACAGATACGCAGTATTTT. It encodes CSPPRGTSGSTDTQYF.

This clonotype was detected only a few times. The chain links TRBV20-1 to TRBJ2-5; TRBD2 might be the D (6 bases). This CDR3 is built from 13 residues. Germline V gene data show CDR1 as DFQATT and CDR2 as SNEGSKA (reference sequence). The ends were cut back, 3 bases at V and 5 bases at J, with 13 bases in the middle. The DNA for the CDR3 is TGCAGTGCTAGGCAGGGAGGAGGGGAGACCCAGTACTTC. Protein product: CSARQGGGETQYF.

Of note for this clonotype: A much larger clone lies one base from this, so it may be a read error. The chain combines TRBV27 with TRBJ1-5; D is unclear. The CDR3 has 14 residues. Germline lookup yields CDR1 MNHEY and CDR2 SMNVEV (reference sequence). CDR3 sequence: CVSSLEGLGQPQHF. As DNA, the CDR3 is TGTGTCAGCAGCCTAGAGGGTTTGGGGCAGCCCCAGCATTTT.

This clonotype was seen more than once but under ten times. The chain couples TRBV27 to TRBJ1-1, with D maybe TRBD1 (5 bases). The ends were cut back, 6 bases at V and 7 bases at J, with 15 bases in the middle. The germline CDR1 and CDR2 sequences are MNHEY and SMNVEV (reference sequence). The CDR3 is 13 residues long. CDR3 sequence reads: CASRLTESNEAFF. CDR3 nucleotides: TGTGCCAGCAGACTGACAGAATCCAATGAAGCTTTCTTT.

This clonotype has just a few counts. This sequence joins TRBV19 and TRBJ1-5; D is possibly TRBD1 (5 bases). This CDR3 region has 16 residues. Trimming removed 6 bases at V and 4 bases at J, with 19 bases between. In germline, CDR1 is LNHDA, CDR2 SQIVND (reference sequence). CDR3 sequence (DNA): TGTGCCAGTAGCAAAATCTCAGGGTTTGGAAATCAGCCCCAGCATTTT. It encodes CASSKISGFGNQPQHF.

Many counts were recorded for this clonotype. The chain is built from TRBV7-2 and TRBJ2-3; tentatively, D is TRBD1 (5 bases). The CDR3 loop spans 14 amino acids. Germline V gives CDR1 SGHTA, CDR2 FQGNSA. V was shortened by 4 bases and J by 4 bases, with 12 bases between the two germline ends. CDR3 in amino acids: CASSSYQGSDTQYF. CDR3 DNA: TGTGCCAGCAGCTCCTACCAGGGCTCAGATACGCAGTATTTT.

This clonotype has a count of ten or more. V usage is TRBV7-2 and J usage is TRBJ2-5; possible D gene TRBD1, 6 bases. The germline V gene encodes CDR1 SGHTA and CDR2 FQGNSA. Deletions cut 5 bases from V and 4 bases from J, with 17 bases between. The CDR3 sequence is 15 residues long. The CDR3 region is CASSQGQGWIETQYF. The CDR3 coding sequence is TGTGCCAGCAGCCAAGGGCAGGGGTGGATAGAGACCCAGTACTTC.

There are many counts of this clonotype. J is TRBJ1-1 and V is TRBV5-1; 7 bases match TRBD1. This CDR3 contains 15 residues. Germline V CDR1 and CDR2: SGHRS, YFSETQ. Losses at the gene ends were 4 bases for V and 3 bases for J; bases not matched to a gene: 9. The CDR3 is CASSRTGEAYTEAFF. The CDR3 nucleotides are TGCGCCAGCAGCAGAACAGGGGAGGCTTACACTGAAGCTTTCTTT.

The J gene is TRBJ2-5, the V gene TRBV14; no clear D gene. The CDR3 covers 13 residues. V lost 1 base to trimming and J lost 6 bases, with 9 bases between them. CDR1 and CDR2 from the germline V gene are SGHDN and FVKESK. The chain's CDR3 is CASSQAGSKTQYF. CDR3 DNA: TGTGCCAGCAGCCAAGCTGGGTCGAAGACCCAGTACTTC.

The chain is built from TRBV2 and TRBJ2-5; 9 positions agree with TRBD1. Germline values: CDR1 SNHLY, CDR2 FYNNEI. Trimming cost V 6 bases and J 0 bases; bases outside gene matches: 2. The CDR3 spans 14 residues. The CDR3 bases are TGTGCCAGCAGGGGGGACAGGGACCAAGAGACCCAGTACTTC. Translating it yields CASRGDRDQETQYF.

This clonotype was recorded at least ten times. This rearrangement joins TRBV15 to TRBJ2-5; the match to TRBD1 covers 12 bases. CDR3 size: 16 residues. The junction had 4 bases not matched to a gene; V was cut back by 1 base and J by 4 bases. The germline gives CDR1 LNHNV, CDR2 YYDKDF (reference sequence). The CDR3 loop is CATSRGGTGGAETQYF. In DNA form, the CDR3 reads TGTGCCACCAGCAGAGGGGGGACAGGGGGCGCAGAGACCCAGTACTTC.

Points on this clonotype: A much larger clone lies a single base off, so this may be a read error. This chain uses TRBV20-1 with TRBJ1-5, with TRBD1 as a possible D gene (5 bases). The CDR3 covers 17 residues. CDR1 DFQATT and CDR2 SNEGSKA come from the germline V gene (reference sequence). CDR3 in amino acids: CNATLTGTNGGNQPQHF. The DNA of the CDR3 is TGCAATGCTACCCTAACCGGGACTAATGGTGGCAATCAGCCCCAGCATTTT.

This clonotype was seen at least ten times. The chain has TRBV28 and TRBJ1-1; 7 nucleotides match TRBD1. Trimming removed 2 bases from V and 3 bases from J; junction bases left unmatched: 6. The CDR3 totals 15 residues. CDR1 and CDR2 (germline): MDHEN, SYDVKM. CDR3 nucleotide sequence: TGTGCCAGCAGTTTAGGCGGGGACAGCTACACTGAAGCTTTCTTT. Amino acid sequence: CASSLGGDSYTEAFF.

This clonotype was counted between two and nine times. V gene TRBV7-4 combines with J gene TRBJ2-1; the D is unclear. Germline CDR1 and CDR2: SGHVT and SQSDAQ. The CDR3 covers 15 residues. V was cut by 4 bases and J by 6 bases, with 16 bases left in between. The DNA for the CDR3 is TGTGCCAGCAGCTCCACCTTCGACAAGTGCAATGAGCAGTTCTTC. Its protein product is CASSSTFDKCNEQFF.

This clonotype occurred a few times. The chain combines TRBV18 with TRBJ1-4, with 7 bases that match TRBD1. Germline CDR1 is KGHSH and CDR2 is LQKENI. The CDR3 runs to 18 residues. The V gene end was trimmed by 3 bases and the J gene end by 0 bases; junction bases not matched to a gene: 10. The chain's CDR3 is CASSPWTGTGATNEKLFF. CDR3 bases: TGTGCCAGCTCACCGTGGACAGGCACGGGGGCAACTAATGAAAAACTGTTTTTT.

This clonotype has at least ten counts. The V call is TRBV7-9, the J call TRBJ2-3; 8 bases map to TRBD2. After removal of 6 bases from V and 2 bases from J, the junction contained 4 bases not matched to a gene. CDR3 size: 14 residues. Germline loops: CDR1 SEHNR, CDR2 FQNEAQ (reference sequence). The CDR3 is CASSLAGPTDTQYF. CDR3 nucleotide sequence: TGTGCCAGCAGTCTAGCGGGCCCCACAGATACGCAGTATTTT.

This clonotype showed up many times. J is TRBJ1-1 and V is TRBV28; D is possibly TRBD1 (5 bases). V lost 4 bases, J lost 1 base, and 13 bases lay in between. The CDR3 spans 15 residues. Germline values: CDR1 MDHEN, CDR2 SYDVKM. DNA for the CDR3: TGTGCCAGCAGTTCCCCTTCAGGGCCGAACACTGAAGCTTTCTTT. It encodes CASSSPSGPNTEAFF.

This clonotype was detected many times. V gene TRBV7-2 combines with J gene TRBJ1-1; no firm D call. Germline values: CDR1 SGHTA, CDR2 FQGNSA. The CDR3 extends over 10 amino acids. Deletions cut 4 bases from V and 3 bases from J, with 0 bases between. The DNA for the CDR3 is TGTGCCAGCAGCTACACTGAAGCTTTCTTT. It specifies CASSYTEAFF.

There are many counts of this clonotype. This chain connects TRBV29-1 to TRBJ1-1, with a weak D call TRBD1 (5 bases). Trimming cost V 4 bases and J 2 bases, with 17 bases left between them. The V gene's germline CDR1 is SQVTM and CDR2 ANQGSEA. The CDR3 consists of 15 residues. The CDR3: CSVASWGGSNTEAFF. The CDR3 DNA sequence: TGCAGCGTTGCCTCGTGGGGGGGATCCAACACTGAAGCTTTCTTT.

This clonotype was detected ten times or more. This chain joins TRBV7-2 and TRBJ1-2; TRBD1 agrees at 8 bases. Germline-derived CDR1 and CDR2 are SGHTA and FQGNSA. The CDR3 sequence is 13 residues long. V was pared by 3 bases and J by 8 bases, with 5 bases of the junction left unmatched. In nucleotides, the CDR3 is TGTGCCAGCAGCTTCAACAGGGGGGAGGGCTACACCTTC. The encoded protein is CASSFNRGEGYTF.

V usage is TRBV6-1 and J usage is TRBJ1-5; no clear D gene. Trimming took off 6 bases at V and 0 bases at J, with 9 bases between the two ends. This CDR3 contains 14 residues. From germline, CDR1 is MNHNS and CDR2 SASEGT. The CDR3 here is CASSHSNSNQPQHF. CDR3 DNA sequence: TGTGCCAGCAGCCACAGCAATAGCAATCAGCCCCAGCATTTT.

This clonotype was recorded a few times. CDR3 region: CASRSVESDTQYF. As DNA, the CDR3 is TGTGCCAGCAGGTCGGTCGAATCCGATACGCAGTATTTT. This rearrangement joins TRBV25-1 to TRBJ2-3; D ambiguous. The germline V and J ends were trimmed by 6 bases and 6 bases, with 13 bases remaining between them. The germline V gene encodes CDR1 MGHDK and CDR2 SYGVNS. CDR3 size: 13 residues.

This clonotype was detected a few times. The J gene is TRBJ2-5, the V gene TRBV6-2 or TRBV6-3; D remains ambiguous. The CDR3 has 13 amino acids. The V gene lost 2 bases and the J gene lost 1 base, with 5 bases spanning the gap. Germline V gives CDR1 MNHEY, CDR2 SVGEGT. CDR3 DNA: TGTGCCAGCAGTTACGAGCTCCAAGAGACCCAGTACTTC. Translated, it gives CASSYELQETQYF.

At least ten counts were recorded for this clonotype. This rearrangement joins TRBV30 to TRBJ2-3; 10 bases match TRBD1. The CDR3 has 14 amino acids. Germline CDR1 GTSNPN, CDR2 SVGIG (reference sequence). V lost 1 base to trimming and J lost 6 bases; unmatched junction nucleotides: 4. The CDR3 bases are TGTGCCTGGAGTGGGGGACAGGGGATGGATACGCAGTATTTT. It translates to CAWSGGQGMDTQYF.

This clonotype has a count of ten or more. The CDR3 reads CAINRRDRGLFSEAYTDTQYF. The CDR3 coding sequence is TGTGCCATCAACCGACGGGACAGGGGTTTATTTAGCGAGGCCTACACAGATACGCAGTATTTT. The chain couples TRBV10-3 to TRBJ2-3; 10 nucleotides match TRBD1. Losses at the gene ends were 7 bases for V and 2 bases for J; bases not matched to a gene: 24. Germline assignment: CDR1 ENHRY and CDR2 SYGVKD. The CDR3 runs 21 residues.